This T cell receptor (beta chain) was captured in a study of post-analysis software for immune sequencing data. Study-level findings and limits: Four to six TRBV segments appeared more often in patients than in controls, and TRBV5-6, TRBV5-1 and TRBV20-1 were among these.

Prepared libraries of TCR beta cDNA carried unique molecular identifiers. TCRdb redid the calling of the PCR reads with MiXCR, one entry per CDR3 protein. Of 600,000 to 700,000 distinct CDR3 sequences in the sample, approximately 59% were seen once. For this clonotype: Its antigen remains unidentified.

The germline V gene encodes CDR1 SGHRS and CDR2 YFSETQ. The V end lost 6 bases, the J end lost 8 bases, and 12 bases lay between the germline ends. The CDR3 runs 12 residues. The chain recombines TRBV5-1 with TRBJ2-1; either TRBD1 or TRBD2 may fit D (5 bases each). Sequencing used blood. The sequence derives from a girl aged 2 to 10 with multiple sclerosis. For the CDR3, the DNA is TGCGCCAGCACGGGGCAGGGCTATGAGCAGTTCTTC. Its translation: CASTGQGYEQFF.